One TCR beta chain is described in this entry. In the study's own analysis: Amplifying reference gene primers gave estimates of nucleated cell counts. Clones were sequenced by immunoSEQ multiplex PCR, and TCRdb holds only the in-frame ones, with some missing. V and J calls and clone size are given by that table; D and trimming were obtained from the DNA. The sample holds about 200,000 clones, approximately 94% seen once. This sample was taken from a study of blood T cell repertoires in COVID-19. On the study more broadly: PBMCs, B-cell-depleted T cells, or T cells provided the cDNA or gDNA that made up the material.

V dropped 8 bases and J dropped 10; count of bases not matched to a gene: 10. Looked up from germline, CDR1 is LNHDA and CDR2 is SQIVND (reference sequence). The CDR3 extends over 13 amino acids. Followed longitudinally, the Seattle patients had been enrolled during active infection. The chain carries TRBV19 and TRBJ1-4; the match to TRBD1 covers 7 bases. The material sequenced was peripheral blood. This clonotype was obtained from a man aged 25 to 40 with COVID-19, enrolled during active disease. DNA for the CDR3: TGTGCCAGTTCGGACAGGAGGTCAGGAAAACTGTTTTTT. This codes for CASSDRRSGKLFF.